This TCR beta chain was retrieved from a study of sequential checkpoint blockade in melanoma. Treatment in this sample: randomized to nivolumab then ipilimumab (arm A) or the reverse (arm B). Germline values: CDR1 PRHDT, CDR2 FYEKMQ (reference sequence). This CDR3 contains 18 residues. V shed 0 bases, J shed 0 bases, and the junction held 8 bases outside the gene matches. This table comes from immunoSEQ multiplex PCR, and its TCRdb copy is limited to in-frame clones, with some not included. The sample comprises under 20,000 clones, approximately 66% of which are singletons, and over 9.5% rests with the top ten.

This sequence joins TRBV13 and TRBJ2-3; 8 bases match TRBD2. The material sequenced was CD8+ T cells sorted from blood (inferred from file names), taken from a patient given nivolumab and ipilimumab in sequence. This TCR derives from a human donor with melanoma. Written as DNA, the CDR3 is TGTGCCAGCAGCTTAGGCCTAGCGGGTGGGACTAGCACAGATACGCAGTATTTT. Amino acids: CASSLGLAGGTSTDTQYF.